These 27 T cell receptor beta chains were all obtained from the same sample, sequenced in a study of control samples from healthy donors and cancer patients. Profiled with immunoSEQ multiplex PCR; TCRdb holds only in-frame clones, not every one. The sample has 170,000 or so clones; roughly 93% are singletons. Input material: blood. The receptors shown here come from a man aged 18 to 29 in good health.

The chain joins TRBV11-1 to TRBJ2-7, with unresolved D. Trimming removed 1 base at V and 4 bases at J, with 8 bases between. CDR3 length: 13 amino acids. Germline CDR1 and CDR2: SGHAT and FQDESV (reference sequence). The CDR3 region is CASSLELGYEQYF. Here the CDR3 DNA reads TGTGCCAGCAGCTTAGAATTGGGGTACGAGCAGTACTTC. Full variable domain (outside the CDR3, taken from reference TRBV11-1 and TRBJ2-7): EAEVAQSPRYKITEKSQAVAFWCDPISGHATLYWYRQILGQGPELLVQFQDESVVDDSQLPKDRFSAERLKGVDSTLKIQPAELGDSAMYLCASSLELGYEQYFGPGTRLTVT.

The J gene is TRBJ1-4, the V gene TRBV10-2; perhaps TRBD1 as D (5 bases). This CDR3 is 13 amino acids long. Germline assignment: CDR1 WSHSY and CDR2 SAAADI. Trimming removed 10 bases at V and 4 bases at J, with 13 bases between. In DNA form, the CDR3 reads TGCGCCACCACTGACAGAAATAATGAAAAACTGTTTTTT. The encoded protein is CATTDRNNEKLFF.

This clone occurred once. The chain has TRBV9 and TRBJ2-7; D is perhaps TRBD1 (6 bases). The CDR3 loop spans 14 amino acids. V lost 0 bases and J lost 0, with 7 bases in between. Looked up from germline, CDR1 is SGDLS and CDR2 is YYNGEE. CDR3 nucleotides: TGTGCCAGCAGCGTAGGACAGGTCTCCTACGAGCAGTACTTC. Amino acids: CASSVGQVSYEQYF.

The CDR3 region has the DNA TGCGCCAGCAGAAGAGACTCTGGGGCCAACGTCCTGACTTTC. It codes for CASRRDSGANVLTF. This chain uses TRBV5-1 with TRBJ2-6; D ambiguous. CDR1 and CDR2 from the germline V gene are SGHRS and YFSETQ. Trimming shortened V by 5 bases and J by 0 bases, and 6 bases separated the two germline ends. The CDR3 sequence is 14 residues long.

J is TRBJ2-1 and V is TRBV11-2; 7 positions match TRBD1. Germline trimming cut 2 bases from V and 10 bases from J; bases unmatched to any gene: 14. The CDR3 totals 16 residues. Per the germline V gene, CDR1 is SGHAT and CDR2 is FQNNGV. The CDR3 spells CASSLKRTGSRGEQFF. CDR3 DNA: TGTGCCAGCAGCTTAAAACGGACAGGCTCCCGCGGCGAGCAGTTCTTC.

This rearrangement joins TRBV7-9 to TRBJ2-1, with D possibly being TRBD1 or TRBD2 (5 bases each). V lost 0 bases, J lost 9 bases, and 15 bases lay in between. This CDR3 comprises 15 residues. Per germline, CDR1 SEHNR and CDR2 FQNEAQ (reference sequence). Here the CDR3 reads CASSLAGVPLGEQFF. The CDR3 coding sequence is TGTGCCAGCAGCTTAGCGGGGGTCCCCCTGGGTGAGCAGTTCTTC.

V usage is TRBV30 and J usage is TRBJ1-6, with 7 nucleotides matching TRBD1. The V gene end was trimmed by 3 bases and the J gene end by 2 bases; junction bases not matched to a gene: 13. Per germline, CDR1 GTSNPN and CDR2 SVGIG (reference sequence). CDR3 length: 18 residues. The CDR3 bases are TGTGCCTGGAGGTCAGACGGAGGGGGACAGCCCTATAATTCACCCCTCCACTTT. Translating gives CAWRSDGGGQPYNSPLHF.

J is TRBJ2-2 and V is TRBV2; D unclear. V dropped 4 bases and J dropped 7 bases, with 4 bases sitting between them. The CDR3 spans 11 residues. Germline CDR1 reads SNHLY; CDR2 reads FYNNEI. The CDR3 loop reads CASSVLGELFF. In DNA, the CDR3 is TGTGCCAGCAGTGTCCTCGGGGAGCTGTTTTTT. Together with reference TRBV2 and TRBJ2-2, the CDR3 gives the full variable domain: EPEVTQTPSHQVTQMGQEVILRCVPISNHLYFYWYRQILGQKVEFLVSFYNNEISEKSEIFDDQFSVERPDGSNFTLKIRSTKLEDSAMYFCASSVLGELFFGEGSRLTVL.

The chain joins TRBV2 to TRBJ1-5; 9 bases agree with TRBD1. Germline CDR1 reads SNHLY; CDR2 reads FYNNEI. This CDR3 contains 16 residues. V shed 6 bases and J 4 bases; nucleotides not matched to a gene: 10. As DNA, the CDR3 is TGTGCCAGCAGCCCTGAGGGACAGGGTGGGAATCAGCCCCAGCATTTT. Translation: CASSPEGQGGNQPQHF. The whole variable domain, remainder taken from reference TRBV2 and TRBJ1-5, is EPEVTQTPSHQVTQMGQEVILRCVPISNHLYFYWYRQILGQKVEFLVSFYNNEISEKSEIFDDQFSVERPDGSNFTLKIRSTKLEDSAMYFCASSPEGQGGNQPQHFGDGTRLSIL.

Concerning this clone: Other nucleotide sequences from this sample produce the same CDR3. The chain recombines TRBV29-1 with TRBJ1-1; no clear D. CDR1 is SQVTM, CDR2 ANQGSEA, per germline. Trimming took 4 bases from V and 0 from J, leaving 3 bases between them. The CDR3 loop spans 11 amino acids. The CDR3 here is CSVGLNTEAFF. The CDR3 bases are TGCAGCGTTGGCTTGAACACTGAAGCTTTCTTT. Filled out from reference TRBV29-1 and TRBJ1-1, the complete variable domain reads SAVISQKPSRDICQRGTSLTIQCQVDSQVTMMFWYRQQPGQSLTLIATANQGSEATYESGFVIDKFPISRPNLTFSTLTVSNMSPEDSSIYLCSVGLNTEAFFGQGTRLTVV.

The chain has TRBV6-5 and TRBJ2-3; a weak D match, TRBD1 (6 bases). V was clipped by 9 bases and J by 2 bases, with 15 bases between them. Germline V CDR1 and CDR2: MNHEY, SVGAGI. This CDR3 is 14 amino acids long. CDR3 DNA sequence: TGTGCCAGTTTTGAGCAGGGGTCCACAGATACGCAGTATTTT. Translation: CASFEQGSTDTQYF.

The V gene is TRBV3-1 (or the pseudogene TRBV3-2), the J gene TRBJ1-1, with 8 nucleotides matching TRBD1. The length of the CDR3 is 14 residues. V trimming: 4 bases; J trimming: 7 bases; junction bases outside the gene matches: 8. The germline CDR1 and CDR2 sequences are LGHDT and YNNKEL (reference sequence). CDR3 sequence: CASSRSQGAFEAFF. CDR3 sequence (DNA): TGTGCCAGCAGCCGATCCCAGGGGGCTTTTGAAGCTTTCTTT.

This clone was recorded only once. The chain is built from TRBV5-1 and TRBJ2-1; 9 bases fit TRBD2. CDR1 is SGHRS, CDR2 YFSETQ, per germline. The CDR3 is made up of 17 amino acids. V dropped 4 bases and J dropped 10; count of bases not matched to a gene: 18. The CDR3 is CASSPQGMGRGGLEQFF. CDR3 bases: TGCGCCAGCAGCCCACAGGGGATGGGGCGGGGGGGCCTCGAGCAGTTCTTC.

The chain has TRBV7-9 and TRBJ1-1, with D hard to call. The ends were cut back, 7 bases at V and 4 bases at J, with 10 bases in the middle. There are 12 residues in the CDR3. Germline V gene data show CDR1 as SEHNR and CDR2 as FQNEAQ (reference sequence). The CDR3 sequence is CASKAQSTEAFF. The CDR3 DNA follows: TGTGCCAGCAAGGCACAGAGCACTGAAGCTTTCTTT.

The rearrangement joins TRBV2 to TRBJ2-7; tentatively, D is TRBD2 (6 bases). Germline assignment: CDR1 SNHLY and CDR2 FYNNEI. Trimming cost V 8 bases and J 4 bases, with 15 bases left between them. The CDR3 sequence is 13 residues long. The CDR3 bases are TGTGCCAGCGCGGGACGGGGTGCGTACGAGCAGTACTTC. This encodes CASAGRGAYEQYF.

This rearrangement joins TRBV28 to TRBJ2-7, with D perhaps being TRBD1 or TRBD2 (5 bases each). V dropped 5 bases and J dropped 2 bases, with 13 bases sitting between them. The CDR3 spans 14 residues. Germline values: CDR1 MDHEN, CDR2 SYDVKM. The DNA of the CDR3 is TGTGCCAGCAGTGGGGGTCTTCTTACCTACGAGCAGTACTTC. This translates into CASSGGLLTYEQYF.

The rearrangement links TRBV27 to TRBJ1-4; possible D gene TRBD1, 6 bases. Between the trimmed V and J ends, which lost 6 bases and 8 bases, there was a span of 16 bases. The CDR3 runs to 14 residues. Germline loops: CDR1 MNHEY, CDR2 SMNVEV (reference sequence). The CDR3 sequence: CASRPVGGREKLFF. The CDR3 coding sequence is TGTGCCAGCAGACCGGTCGGGGGGCGGGAAAAACTGTTTTTT.

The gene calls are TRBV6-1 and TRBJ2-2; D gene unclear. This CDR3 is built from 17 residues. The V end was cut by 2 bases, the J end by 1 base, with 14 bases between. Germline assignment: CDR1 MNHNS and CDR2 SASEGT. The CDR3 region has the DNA TGTGCCAGCAGTGAACGGCTGGGAACAATGAACACCGGGGAGCTGTTTTTT. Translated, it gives CASSERLGTMNTGELFF.

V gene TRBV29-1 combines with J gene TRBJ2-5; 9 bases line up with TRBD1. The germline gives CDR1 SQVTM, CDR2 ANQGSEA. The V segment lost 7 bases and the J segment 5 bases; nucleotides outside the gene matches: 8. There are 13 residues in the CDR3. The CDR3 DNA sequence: TGCAGCGCGGACAGGGGTTTACAGGAGACCCAGTACTTC. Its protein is CSADRGLQETQYF.

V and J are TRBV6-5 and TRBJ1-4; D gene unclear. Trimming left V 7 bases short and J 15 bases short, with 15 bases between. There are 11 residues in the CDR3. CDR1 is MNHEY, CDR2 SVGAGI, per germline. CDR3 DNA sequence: TGTGCCAGCATGCATCGGGTTCAGGTGTTTTTT. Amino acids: CASMHRVQVFF.

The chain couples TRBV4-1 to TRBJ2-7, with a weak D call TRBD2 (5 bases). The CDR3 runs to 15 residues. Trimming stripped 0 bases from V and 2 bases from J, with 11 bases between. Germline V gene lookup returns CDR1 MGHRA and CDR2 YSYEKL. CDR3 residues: CASSQDRLNAYEQYF. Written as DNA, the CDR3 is TGCGCCAGCAGCCAAGATCGACTAAACGCCTACGAGCAGTACTTC.

CDR3: CASRDSSYNEQFF. The CDR3 DNA reads as TGTGCCAGCCGGGACTCCTCCTACAATGAGCAGTTCTTC. The chain is built from TRBV7-9 and TRBJ2-1; a weak D match, TRBD2 (6 bases). Looked up from germline, CDR1 is SEHNR and CDR2 is FQNEAQ (reference sequence). CDR3 length equals 13 residues. V was trimmed by 8 bases and J by 0 bases, leaving 8 bases between them.

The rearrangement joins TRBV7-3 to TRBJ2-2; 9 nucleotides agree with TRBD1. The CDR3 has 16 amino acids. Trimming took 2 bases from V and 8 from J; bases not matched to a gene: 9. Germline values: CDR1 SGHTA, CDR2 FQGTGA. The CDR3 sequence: CASSLVSDRGGGELFF. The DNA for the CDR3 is TGTGCCAGCAGCTTAGTGTCGGACAGGGGAGGAGGGGAGCTGTTTTTT.

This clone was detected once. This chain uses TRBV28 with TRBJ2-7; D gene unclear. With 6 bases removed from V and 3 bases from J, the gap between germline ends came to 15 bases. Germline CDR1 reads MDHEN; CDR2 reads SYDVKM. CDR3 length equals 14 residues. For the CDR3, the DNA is TGTGCCAGCAGCCTAGGAACGATCTACTACGAGCAGTACTTC. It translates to CASSLGTIYYEQYF.

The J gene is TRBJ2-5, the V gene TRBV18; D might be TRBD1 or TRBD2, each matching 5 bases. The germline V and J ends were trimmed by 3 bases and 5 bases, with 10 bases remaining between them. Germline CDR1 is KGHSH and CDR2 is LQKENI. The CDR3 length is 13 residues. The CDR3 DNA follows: TGTGCCAGCTCACCGTCAGGGACGGAGACCCAGTACTTC. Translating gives CASSPSGTETQYF.

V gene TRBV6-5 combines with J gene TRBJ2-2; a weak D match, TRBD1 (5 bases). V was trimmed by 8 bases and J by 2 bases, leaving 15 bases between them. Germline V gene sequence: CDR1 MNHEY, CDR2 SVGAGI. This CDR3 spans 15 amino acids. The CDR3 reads CASGFNRGNTGELFF. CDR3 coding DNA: TGTGCCAGCGGATTTAATAGGGGCAACACCGGGGAGCTGTTTTTT.

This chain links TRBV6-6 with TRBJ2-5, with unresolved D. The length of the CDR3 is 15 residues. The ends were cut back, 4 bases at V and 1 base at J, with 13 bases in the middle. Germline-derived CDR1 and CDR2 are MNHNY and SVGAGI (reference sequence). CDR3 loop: CASSFNFRSQETQYF. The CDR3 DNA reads TGTGCCAGCAGTTTCAACTTCCGGTCCCAAGAGACCCAGTACTTC.